The 15 T cell receptor beta chains given below trace back to one sample, sequenced in a study of T-cell memory formation after mild COVID-19. TCRdb itself ran the 5' RACE reads through MiXCR, one entry per CDR3 protein. The data contain about 470,000 distinct CDR3 sequences, roughly 25% of them singletons. Sequencing was carried out using PBMCs or a T cell subset sorted from them (not recorded which). Every receptor here comes from an adult woman who had mild COVID-19 (a few samples of this study predate the infection). Cell type and time point are not known.

The gene calls are TRBV20-1 and TRBJ2-3; 7 bases align to TRBD1. Germline-derived CDR1 and CDR2 are DFQATT and SNEGSKA (reference sequence). CDR3 length: 14 amino acids. V was pared by 4 bases and J by 2 bases, with 6 bases of the junction left unmatched. The CDR3 DNA reads as TGCAGTGCTACTTGGGACAGAAACACAGATACGCAGTATTTT. Its protein product is CSATWDRNTDTQYF.

Here the CDR3 reads CASKGESPPFNYEQYF. Written as DNA, the CDR3 is TGTGCCAGCAAGGGCGAATCCCCACCCTTCAACTACGAGCAGTACTTC. The chain is built from TRBV6-2 or TRBV6-3 and TRBJ2-7; D not certain. This CDR3 contains 16 residues. Deletions cut 7 bases from V and 3 bases from J, with 22 bases between. The germline V gene encodes CDR1 MNHEY and CDR2 SVGEGT.

V is TRBV25-1 and J is TRBJ2-3, with D possibly being TRBD2 (7 bases). This CDR3 is built from 15 residues. CDR1 is MGHDK, CDR2 SYGVNS, per germline. Trimming removed 6 bases from V and 4 bases from J, with 17 bases in between. CDR3 bases: TGTGCCAGCAGCATGGCTAGGGGGGGAGCAGATACGCAGTATTTT. Protein: CASSMARGGADTQYF.

Only a few counts were recorded for this clonotype. The V gene is TRBV7-8, the J gene TRBJ2-1, with 13 bases aligning to TRBD2. Losses at the gene ends were 7 bases for V and 7 bases for J; bases not matched to a gene: 16. The germline gives CDR1 SGHVS, CDR2 FQNEAQ. This CDR3 is 18 amino acids long. The CDR3, as DNA: TGTGCCAGCACCTCAAGGAGGACTAGCGGGAGAGGTGGAAATGAGCAGTTCTTC. Translated: CASTSRRTSGRGGNEQFF.

V is TRBV6-5 and J is TRBJ2-3; D gene ambiguous. CDR3 length equals 13 residues. Trimming removed 2 bases from V and 3 bases from J, with 6 bases in between. The germline V gene has CDR1 MNHEY and CDR2 SVGAGI. CDR3 loop: CASSYHATDTQYF. The CDR3 bases are TGTGCCAGCAGTTACCATGCTACAGATACGCAGTATTTT.

The chain uses TRBV7-9 and TRBJ1-2; D gene uncertain. The V gene's germline CDR1 is SEHNR and CDR2 FQNEAQ (reference sequence). V was trimmed by 5 bases and J by 4 bases, leaving 11 bases between them. This CDR3 has 13 residues. The chain's CDR3 is CASSLDIPYGYTF. In DNA, the CDR3 is TGTGCCAGCAGCCTCGACATCCCCTATGGCTACACCTTC.

This clonotype has a handful of counts. The chain uses TRBV5-1 and TRBJ1-4, with D perhaps TRBD1 (5 bases). The CDR3 covers 15 residues. Trimming pared 1 base from V and 6 bases from J, leaving 13 bases between. In germline, CDR1 is SGHRS, CDR2 YFSETQ. The CDR3 DNA reads as TGCGCCAGCAGCTTGCGGCCAGGGCGATATGAAAAACTGTTTTTT. Translated: CASSLRPGRYEKLFF.

The rearrangement joins TRBV11-3 to TRBJ2-2; 9 bases line up with TRBD2. This CDR3 spans 14 amino acids. The germline V gene encodes CDR1 SGHNT and CDR2 YENEEA. J was trimmed by 16 bases and V by 3 bases; bases with no gene match: 12. CDR3 nucleotide sequence: TGTGCCAGCAGCTTGACGGGACTAGCCAAACGATGGTTTTTT. Translating it yields CASSLTGLAKRWFF. The full variable domain, completed using reference TRBV11-3 and TRBJ2-2, is EAGVVQSPRYKIIEKKQPVAFWCNPISGHNTLYWYLQNLGQGPELLIRYENEEAVDDSQLPKDRFSAERLKGVDSTLKIQPAELGDSAVYLCASSLTGLAKRWFFGEGSRLTVL.

This chain joins TRBV5-1 and TRBJ2-7; D possibly corresponds to TRBD1 (6 bases). V was shortened by 2 bases and J by 2 bases, with 11 bases between the two germline ends. In germline, CDR1 is SGHRS, CDR2 YFSETQ. The CDR3 runs 14 residues. The CDR3 loop is CASSLQGDTYEQYF. The DNA for the CDR3 is TGCGCCAGCAGCTTACAGGGCGATACCTACGAGCAGTACTTC.

This clonotype was seen only a few times. V and J are TRBV6-5 and TRBJ1-6, with TRBD1 identical over 7 bases. The CDR3 is made up of 15 amino acids. Germline V lookup: CDR1 MNHEY, CDR2 SVGAGI. V shed 6 bases and J 7 bases; nucleotides not matched to a gene: 9. CDR3 coding DNA: TGTGCCAGCAGCCTGGGACAGCTCCAAAATTCACCCCTCCACTTT. Amino acid sequence: CASSLGQLQNSPLHF.

This chain joins TRBV7-9 and TRBJ2-7; D possibly corresponds to TRBD2 (6 bases). Germline loops: CDR1 SEHNR, CDR2 FQNEAQ (reference sequence). CDR3 size: 13 residues. The ends were cut back, 7 bases at V and 6 bases at J, with 16 bases in the middle. CDR3 sequence (DNA): TGTGCCAGCATCTCTCCGCGGGGACCCGAGCAGTACTTC. Translation gives CASISPRGPEQYF.

The sample holds a few counts of this clonotype. This chain connects TRBV5-1 to TRBJ2-3; 7 positions agree with TRBD1. With V trimmed by 4 bases and J by 2 bases, 4 bases remained unmatched. CDR3 length equals 14 residues. Looked up from germline, CDR1 is SGHRS and CDR2 is YFSETQ. The CDR3 loop is CASSIGTVTDTQYF. The CDR3 DNA reads TGCGCCAGCAGCATCGGGACAGTCACAGATACGCAGTATTTT.

This clonotype has just a few counts. The gene calls are TRBV5-1 and TRBJ2-7; D unclear. The V end was cut by 4 bases, the J end by 0 bases, with 8 bases between. Per germline, CDR1 SGHRS and CDR2 YFSETQ. This CDR3 spans 13 amino acids. The CDR3 coding sequence is TGCGCCAGCAGCGGTTTCTCCTCCTACGAGCAGTACTTC. It encodes CASSGFSSYEQYF.

The J gene is TRBJ2-3, the V gene TRBV2; a weak D match, TRBD2 (5 bases). CDR1 is SNHLY and CDR2 is FYNNEI in the germline V gene. V lost 8 bases and J lost 6, with 6 bases in between. The CDR3 is made up of 10 amino acids. The CDR3 DNA reads as TGTGCCAGCGGGGAGGATACGCAGTATTTT. It is translated as CASGEDTQYF.

The J gene is TRBJ1-3, the V gene TRBV12-3 or TRBV12-4; no clear D gene. V was pared by 7 bases and J by 1 base, with 17 bases between. The CDR3 runs 16 residues. This chain's CDR3 is CASNTLIRTSGNTIYF. In DNA form, the CDR3 reads TGTGCCAGCAATACTCTCATCCGTACGTCTGGAAACACCATATATTTT.